This is a list of T cell receptor beta chains from one sample in a study of graft-versus-host responses after intestinal transplantation. Some clones are missing from TCRdb's copy, which holds only in-frame ones; the method was immunoSEQ multiplex PCR. The sample lists roughly 120,000 clones, approximately 90% seen once, with roughly 0.2% in the top ten. The antigens these receptors bind are not known. Here the sequenced sample was unstimulated CD4+ T cells sorted from spleen or lymph node cells, taken before intestinal transplant. The source of these receptors is a human donor who received an intestinal transplant. Both conserved end residues are part of each CDR3. D genes are given only for firm matches. For some rows the clone size is stated as once, few or many, or as a class when expanded; others skip it.

d_call: -; v_call: TRBV7-2; j_call: TRBJ2-1; clone_size: -; cdr3_nt: TGTGCCAGCAGCTCGGGACTGATCTCCTACAATGAGCAGTTCTTC; cdr3_aa: CASSSGLISYNEQFF
d_call: -; v_call: TRBV5-5; j_call: TRBJ1-1; clone_size: -; cdr3_nt: TGTGCCAGCAGCTTGGGAGGACTCTCCCTGGACACTGAAGCTTTCTTT; cdr3_aa: CASSLGGLSLDTEAFF
d_call: TRBD1; v_call: TRBV5-1; j_call: TRBJ2-7; clone_size: -; cdr3_nt: TGCGCCAGCAGCGCGGACAGGGGCGAGCAGTACTTC; cdr3_aa: CASSADRGEQYF
d_call: -; v_call: TRBV19; j_call: TRBJ1-3; clone_size: -; cdr3_nt: TGTGCCAGTAGTATAGGGGGACATCGACCCTCTGGAAACACCATATATTTT; cdr3_aa: CASSIGGHRPSGNTIYF
d_call: TRBD1; v_call: TRBV7-2; j_call: TRBJ1-3; clone_size: -; cdr3_nt: TGTGCCAGCAGTTTTATTGGACAGGGTATCTCTGGAAACACCATATATTTT; cdr3_aa: CASSFIGQGISGNTIYF
d_call: TRBD1; v_call: TRBV30; j_call: TRBJ2-7; clone_size: -; cdr3_nt: TGTGCCTGGAACCGGGTGGACAGGGGCTACGAGCAGTACTTC; cdr3_aa: CAWNRVDRGYEQYF
d_call: -; v_call: TRBV5-1; j_call: TRBJ2-3; clone_size: -; cdr3_nt: TGCGCCAGCAGCTTGGACCGGTTTAGCGCAGATACGCAGTATTTT; cdr3_aa: CASSLDRFSADTQYF
d_call: TRBD1; v_call: TRBV7-3; j_call: TRBJ2-1; clone_size: -; cdr3_nt: TGTGCCAGCAGCCCGACAGGGAATGTCTATGAGCAGTTCTTC; cdr3_aa: CASSPTGNVYEQFF
d_call: TRBD2; v_call: TRBV20-1; j_call: TRBJ2-5; clone_size: -; cdr3_nt: TGCAGTGCTAGGGGGGGGGAGACCCAGTACTTC; cdr3_aa: CSARGGETQYF
d_call: TRBD2; v_call: TRBV18; j_call: TRBJ2-7; clone_size: -; cdr3_nt: TGTGCCAGCTCACCGACTAGCGGGAGTTACGAGCAGTACTTC; cdr3_aa: CASSPTSGSYEQYF
d_call: -; v_call: TRBV29-1; j_call: TRBJ1-1; clone_size: -; cdr3_nt: TGCAGCGTCGTGCAGCGTCGGGGAGAAACTGAAGCTTTCTTT; cdr3_aa: CSVVQRRGETEAFF
d_call: TRBD2; v_call: TRBV2; j_call: TRBJ2-2; clone_size: -; cdr3_nt: TGTGCCAGCAGTGAAGCGGGACTAGCAGAGCTGTTTTTT; cdr3_aa: CASSEAGLAELFF
d_call: TRBD1; v_call: TRBV5-4; j_call: TRBJ2-2; clone_size: few; cdr3_nt: TGTGCCAGCAGCTTGGGAGACAGGGGCTACACCGGGGAGCTGTTTTTT; cdr3_aa: CASSLGDRGYTGELFF
d_call: -; v_call: TRBV4-2; j_call: TRBJ2-5; clone_size: -; cdr3_nt: TGTGCCAGCAGCCAAGGAGAAGCGTCACGGTCGGAGACCCAGTACTTC; cdr3_aa: CASSQGEASRSETQYF
d_call: -; v_call: TRBV19; j_call: TRBJ1-4; clone_size: -; cdr3_nt: TGTGCCAGTAGTAGTACAGCGGTGGAAAAACTGTTTTTT; cdr3_aa: CASSSTAVEKLFF
d_call: -; v_call: TRBV28; j_call: TRBJ1-4; clone_size: -; cdr3_nt: TGTGCCAGCAGTACCTTCGAAGGACTGGACAAACTGTTTTTT; cdr3_aa: CASSTFEGLDKLFF
d_call: -; v_call: TRBV30; j_call: TRBJ1-2; clone_size: -; cdr3_nt: TGTGCCTGGAGAGATCGGGGGAGCTATGGCTACACCTTC; cdr3_aa: CAWRDRGSYGYTF
d_call: -; v_call: TRBV5-1; j_call: TRBJ2-3; clone_size: -; cdr3_nt: TGCGCCAGCAGCTTGGCGTCCGGGGCAGGGGGCACAGATACGCAGTATTTT; cdr3_aa: CASSLASGAGGTDTQYF
d_call: TRBD1; v_call: TRBV7-2; j_call: TRBJ1-5; clone_size: -; cdr3_nt: TGTGCCAGCAGCTTAAGCAGGGGGCTCCAATATAGCAATCAGCCCCAGCATTTT; cdr3_aa: CASSLSRGLQYSNQPQHF
d_call: -; v_call: TRBV27; j_call: TRBJ2-7; clone_size: -; cdr3_nt: TGTGCCAGCAGTTTATTTCCGAGATACGAGCAGTACTTC; cdr3_aa: CASSLFPRYEQYF
d_call: TRBD1; v_call: TRBV7-2; j_call: TRBJ1-1; clone_size: -; cdr3_nt: TGTGCCAGCAGCTACCGACAGGGTAAAAACACTGAAGCTTTCTTT; cdr3_aa: CASSYRQGKNTEAFF
d_call: TRBD1; v_call: TRBV19; j_call: TRBJ2-7; clone_size: -; cdr3_nt: TGTGCCAGTAGTATCGGACAGGGGGCAAGCTCCTACGAGCAGTACTTC; cdr3_aa: CASSIGQGASSYEQYF
d_call: TRBD1; v_call: TRBV7-6; j_call: TRBJ1-5; clone_size: -; cdr3_nt: TGTGCCAGCAGCGTAGGGACAGGAAGCAATCAGCCCCAGCATTTT; cdr3_aa: CASSVGTGSNQPQHF
d_call: TRBD2; v_call: TRBV5-1; j_call: TRBJ2-1; clone_size: -; cdr3_nt: TGCGCCAGCAGCTTACTATTTAGCGGGAGGAGGAATGAGCAGTTCTTC; cdr3_aa: CASSLLFSGRRNEQFF
d_call: TRBD1; v_call: TRBV29-1; j_call: TRBJ1-2; clone_size: few; cdr3_nt: TGCAGCGTTGGGACAGGAGGTCGTGGCTATGGCTACACCTTC; cdr3_aa: CSVGTGGRGYGYTF
d_call: TRBD1; v_call: TRBV10-3; j_call: TRBJ2-3; clone_size: -; cdr3_nt: TGTGCCATCAGTCTGGACAGGGGAACTGATACGCAGTATTTT; cdr3_aa: CAISLDRGTDTQYF
d_call: TRBD2; v_call: TRBV30; j_call: TRBJ2-2; clone_size: -; cdr3_nt: TGTGCCTTGGGACTAGCGGGAGGGCCGGGCGGGGAGCTGTTTTTT; cdr3_aa: CALGLAGGPGGELFF
d_call: -; v_call: TRBV21-1; j_call: TRBJ1-3; clone_size: -; cdr3_nt: TGTGCCAGCAGCAAAGCACCCGATTTTCGAGGGAAAGGAAACACCATATATTTT; cdr3_aa: CASSKAPDFRGKGNTIYF